This T cell receptor (beta chain) stems from a study of blood T cells in healthy people across ages. The germline CDR1 and CDR2 sequences are SGHTA and FQGNSA. CDR3 length: 18 amino acids. Trimming at V came to 5 bases and at J to 7 bases, leaving 15 bases not matched to a gene. A second PCR of 7 to 11 cycles used a sample-barcoded 5' primer and a J-beta primer mix. The template-switch adaptor, which had 12 random nucleotides, put a tag on each cDNA molecule. TCRdb itself ran the 5' RACE reads through MiXCR, one entry per CDR3 protein. The data contain about 1.8 million distinct CDR3 sequences, around 50% of them singletons. Study-wide points: Diversity of TCR beta correlated strongly with naive T cell percentage.

Comments on this clonotype: Its antigen is undetermined.

The receptor was derived from a woman in her thirties or forties in good health. Sequencing was carried out using blood. The chain uses TRBV7-2 and TRBJ2-1; 12 nucleotides align to TRBD2. Here the CDR3 reads CASSRERLAGGWGNEQFF. The CDR3 DNA sequence: TGTGCCAGCAGCCGAGAGCGTCTAGCGGGGGGGTGGGGGAATGAGCAGTTCTTC. Full variable domain (remainder filled in from reference TRBV7-2 and TRBJ2-1): GAGVSQSPSNKVTEKGKDVELRCDPISGHTALYWYRQSLGQGLEFLIYFQGNSAPDKSGLPSDRFSAERTGGSVSTLTIQRTQQEDSAVYLCASSRERLAGGWGNEQFFGPGTRLTVL.